The clone carrying this T cell receptor beta chain was counted only a few times. Antigen unknown. Together with a sample-barcoded 5' primer, a J-beta primer mix was included in a second PCR lasting roughly 6 to 12 cycles. TCRdb re-called the 5' RACE reads with MiXCR, one entry per CDR3 protein. The sample has about 1,800,000 distinct CDR3 sequences, approximately 28% seen once. The V gene lost 5 bases and the J gene lost 3 bases, with 7 bases spanning the gap. The CDR3 is 11 amino acids. Germline V CDR1 and CDR2: SQVTM, ANQGSEA. These data belong to a study of blood T cells in healthy people across ages. Findings of the study overall: Without sorted subsets, naive and antigen-experienced compartments could not be conclusively compared. Strong correlation linked observed beta diversity and percent naive T cells.

The chain carries TRBV29-1 and TRBJ1-1, with unresolved D. Sequencing input: blood. This sequence was found in a woman aged 25 to 39 in good health. The CDR3 loop reads CSVWLDTEAFF. Here the CDR3 DNA reads TGCAGCGTTTGGCTGGACACTGAAGCTTTCTTT.